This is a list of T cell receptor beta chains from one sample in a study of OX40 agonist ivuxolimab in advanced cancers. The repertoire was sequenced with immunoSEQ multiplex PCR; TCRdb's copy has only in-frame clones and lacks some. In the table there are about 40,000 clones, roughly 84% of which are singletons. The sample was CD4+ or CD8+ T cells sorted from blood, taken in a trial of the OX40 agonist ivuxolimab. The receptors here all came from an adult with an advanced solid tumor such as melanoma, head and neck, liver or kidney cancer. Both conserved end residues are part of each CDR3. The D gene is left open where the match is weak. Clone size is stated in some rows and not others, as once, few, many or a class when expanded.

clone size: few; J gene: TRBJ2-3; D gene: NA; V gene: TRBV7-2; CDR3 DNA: TGTGCCAGCAGCCCCACCCTAGGTGATACGCAGTATTTT; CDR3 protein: CASSPTLGDTQYF
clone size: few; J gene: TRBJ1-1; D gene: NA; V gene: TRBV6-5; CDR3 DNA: TGTGCCAGCAGTTACTGGTCCCAGGTTGGCGAAGCTTTCTTT; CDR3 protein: CASSYWSQVGEAFF
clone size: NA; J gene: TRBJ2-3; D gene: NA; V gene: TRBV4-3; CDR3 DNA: TGCGCCAGCAGCCACACCGGCCCAGATACGCAGTATTTT; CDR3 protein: CASSHTGPDTQYF
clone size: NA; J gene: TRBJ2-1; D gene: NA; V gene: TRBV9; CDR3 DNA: TGTGCCAGCAGCGTAGCCTCAATCCCGAACAATGAGCAGTTCTTC; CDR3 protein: CASSVASIPNNEQFF
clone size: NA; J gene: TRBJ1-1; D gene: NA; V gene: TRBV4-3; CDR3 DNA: TGCGCCAGCAGCCAAGAATATTCGCCCCGGATGAACACTGAAGCTTTCTTT; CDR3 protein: CASSQEYSPRMNTEAFF
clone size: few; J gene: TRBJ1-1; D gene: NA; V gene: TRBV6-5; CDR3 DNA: TGTGCCAGCGGTCCTTACAGGCCAATAGCTTTCTTT; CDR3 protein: CASGPYRPIAFF
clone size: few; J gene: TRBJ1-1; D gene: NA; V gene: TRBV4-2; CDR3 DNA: TGTGCCAGCAGCCAAGATCTGGGGGAAGCTTTCTTT; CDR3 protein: CASSQDLGEAFF
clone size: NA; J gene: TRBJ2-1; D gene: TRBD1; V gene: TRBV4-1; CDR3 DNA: TGCGCCAGCAGCCAAGGACAGGGGACCCAATACAATGAGCAGTTCTTC; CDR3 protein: CASSQGQGTQYNEQFF
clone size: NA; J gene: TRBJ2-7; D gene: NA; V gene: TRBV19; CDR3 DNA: TGTGCCAGTAGTATAGGTCGGGGCTCCTACGAGCAGTACTTC; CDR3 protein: CASSIGRGSYEQYF
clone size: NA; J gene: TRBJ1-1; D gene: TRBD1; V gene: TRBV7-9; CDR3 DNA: TGTGCCAGCAGCCCCGGGACAGCGACTACAATGAACACTGAAGCTTTCTTT; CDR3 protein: CASSPGTATTMNTEAFF
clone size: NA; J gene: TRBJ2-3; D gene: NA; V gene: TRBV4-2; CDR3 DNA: TGTGCCAGCAGCCAAGATCTTCTGGATACGCAGTATTTT; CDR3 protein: CASSQDLLDTQYF
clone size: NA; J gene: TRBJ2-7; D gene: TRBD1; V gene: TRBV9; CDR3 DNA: TGTGCCAGCAGCCCACAGGGGATAGACTCCTACGAGCAGTACTTC; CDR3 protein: CASSPQGIDSYEQYF
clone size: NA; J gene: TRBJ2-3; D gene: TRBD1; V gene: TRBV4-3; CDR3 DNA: TGCGCCAGCAGCCAAGATGGGACAGCTACAGATACGCAGTATTTT; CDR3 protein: CASSQDGTATDTQYF
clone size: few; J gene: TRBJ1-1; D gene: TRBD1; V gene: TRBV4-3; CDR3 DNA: TGCGCCAGCAGCCGAGGACAGGGAAGGGCCAACACTGAAGCTTTCTTT; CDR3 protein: CASSRGQGRANTEAFF
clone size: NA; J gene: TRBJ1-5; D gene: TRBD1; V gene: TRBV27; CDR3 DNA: TGTGCCAGCAGTTTATGGGGACAGCCCGATCAGCCCCAGCATTTT; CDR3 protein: CASSLWGQPDQPQHF
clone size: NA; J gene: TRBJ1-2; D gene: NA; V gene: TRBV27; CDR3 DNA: TGTGCCAGCAGTTTATTGGACAGCAACTATGGCTACACCTTC; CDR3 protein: CASSLLDSNYGYTF
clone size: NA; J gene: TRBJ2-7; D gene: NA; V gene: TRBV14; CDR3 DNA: TGTGCCAGCAGTCCAGGTTACGAGCAGTACTTC; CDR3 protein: CASSPGYEQYF